The 21 T cell receptor beta chains listed next were all sequenced from one sample in a study of T cell responses to AZD1222 COVID-19 vaccine. Using immunoSEQ multiplex PCR, the repertoire was profiled, and TCRdb retains in-frame clones only, with some absent. This table has approximately 80,000 clones, around 90% appearing once. Here the sequenced sample was peripheral blood, taken on day 0 of MenACWY control vaccination. These receptors originate from an adult in good health.

This chain uses TRBV3-1 (or the pseudogene TRBV3-2) with TRBJ2-7; D remains ambiguous. V was trimmed by 1 base and J by 3 bases, leaving 10 bases between them. This CDR3 is 14 amino acids long. Germline lookup yields CDR1 LGHDT and CDR2 YNNKEL (reference sequence). The CDR3 loop is CASSQAGSFYEQYF. The CDR3 DNA reads TGTGCCAGCAGCCAAGCCGGCAGTTTCTACGAGCAGTACTTC.

The V gene is TRBV5-1, the J gene TRBJ1-1; no clear D. The V and J ends lost 1 base and 1 base respectively, with 8 bases between them. CDR3 length equals 14 residues. Looked up from germline, CDR1 is SGHRS and CDR2 is YFSETQ. In DNA, the CDR3 is TGCGCCAGCAGCTTGACGTCAGGGAACACTGAAGCTTTCTTT. Translated: CASSLTSGNTEAFF.

V usage is TRBV19 and J usage is TRBJ1-1, with D perhaps matching TRBD1 (6 bases). The germline V gene encodes CDR1 LNHDA and CDR2 SQIVND (reference sequence). The CDR3 loop spans 17 amino acids. V lost 5 bases and J 0 bases, leaving 19 bases between the germline ends. In DNA form, the CDR3 reads TGTGCCAGTAGTGACGGCAGGGGCCCGACTATGAACACTGAAGCTTTCTTT. Translating it yields CASSDGRGPTMNTEAFF.

V gene TRBV3-1 (or the pseudogene TRBV3-2) combines with J gene TRBJ2-3; possibly TRBD2 for D (6 bases). CDR1 LGHDT and CDR2 YNNKEL come from the germline V gene (reference sequence). Trimming stripped 3 bases from V and 0 bases from J, with 13 bases between. The CDR3 extends over 16 amino acids. CDR3 in amino acids: CASSQNSGLSTDTQYF. The CDR3 region has the DNA TGTGCCAGCAGCCAGAACTCGGGACTCAGCACAGATACGCAGTATTTT.

V usage is TRBV2 and J usage is TRBJ1-1, with a weak D call TRBD1 (5 bases). Germline V gene lookup returns CDR1 SNHLY and CDR2 FYNNEI. Between the trimmed V and J ends, which lost 6 bases and 1 base, there was a span of 9 bases. The CDR3 spans 13 residues. For the CDR3, the DNA is TGTGCCAGCAGATATGGACAGAACACTGAAGCTTTCTTT. Translated, it gives CASRYGQNTEAFF. The full variable domain, in which reference TRBV2 and TRBJ1-1 provide the parts outside the CDR3, is EPEVTQTPSHQVTQMGQEVILRCVPISNHLYFYWYRQILGQKVEFLVSFYNNEISEKSEIFDDQFSVERPDGSNFTLKIRSTKLEDSAMYFCASRYGQNTEAFFGQGTRLTVV.

This CDR3 reads CASSQEVIGKSGNTIYF. Written as DNA, the CDR3 is TGTGCCAGCAGCCAAGAGGTAATAGGGAAGAGTGGAAACACCATATATTTT. The chain couples TRBV3-1 (or the pseudogene TRBV3-2) to TRBJ1-3; D gene uncertain. The CDR3 totals 17 residues. Between the trimmed V and J ends, which lost 0 bases and 3 bases, there was a span of 15 bases. Germline V CDR1 and CDR2: LGHDT, YNNKEL (reference sequence).

The chain is built from TRBV19 and TRBJ1-2; D is uncertain. This CDR3 contains 13 residues. In germline, CDR1 is LNHDA, CDR2 SQIVND (reference sequence). With 1 base removed from V and 3 bases from J, the gap between germline ends came to 6 bases. The chain's CDR3 is CASSIGVYYGYTF. Written as DNA, the CDR3 is TGTGCCAGTAGTATAGGGGTCTACTATGGCTACACCTTC. Full variable domain (outside the CDR3, taken from reference TRBV19 and TRBJ1-2): DGGITQSPKYLFRKEGQNVTLSCEQNLNHDAMYWYRQDPGQGLRLIYYSQIVNDFQKGDIAEGYSVSREKKESFPLTVTSAQKNPTAFYLCASSIGVYYGYTFGSGTRLTVV.

The chain combines TRBV7-9 with TRBJ2-1, with D perhaps TRBD2 (6 bases). Germline loops: CDR1 SEHNR, CDR2 FQNEAQ (reference sequence). The CDR3 is made up of 14 amino acids. V was trimmed by 5 bases and J by 10 bases, leaving 18 bases between them. The CDR3 bases are TGTGCCAGCAGCCCCGGGACTCTCATAGGCGAGCAGTTCTTC. Translating gives CASSPGTLIGEQFF.

The V and J genes are TRBV7-6 and TRBJ2-5, with 10 bases lining up with TRBD1. Germline lookup yields CDR1 SGHVS and CDR2 FNYEAQ. The CDR3 is 16 amino acids. With 6 bases clipped from V and 4 bases from J, the junction kept 11 bases outside the gene matches. The CDR3 DNA reads as TGTGCCAGCAGTTCTCCGGGACAGGGGAGGTCAGAGACCCAGTACTTC. Translating it yields CASSSPGQGRSETQYF. Drawing the rest from reference TRBV7-6 and TRBJ2-5, the complete variable domain is GAGVSQSPRYKVTKRGQDVALRCDPISGHVSLYWYRQALGQGPEFLTYFNYEAQQDKSGLPNDRFSAERPEGSISTLTIQRTEQRDSAMYRCASSSPGQGRSETQYFGPGTRLLVL.

CDR3 bases: TGCAGTGCTCTAATGAACACTGAAGCTTTCTTT. As protein: CSALMNTEAFF. V gene TRBV20-1 combines with J gene TRBJ1-1; D not resolved. V shed 5 bases and J shed 0 bases, with 4 bases lying between them. This CDR3 comprises 11 residues. In germline, CDR1 is DFQATT, CDR2 SNEGSKA (reference sequence).

The V call is TRBV19, the J call TRBJ1-4; the D gene is possibly TRBD1 (5 bases). Germline V CDR1 and CDR2: LNHDA, SQIVND (reference sequence). The V end was cut by 2 bases, the J end by 0 bases, with 16 bases between. This CDR3 is 18 amino acids long. The CDR3 is CASSITRPGLTTNEKLFF. CDR3 bases: TGTGCCAGTAGTATAACCCGACCGGGACTAACAACTAATGAAAAACTGTTTTTT.

The V call is TRBV6-6, the J call TRBJ1-2; a weak D match, TRBD1 (5 bases). Germline CDR1 is MNHNY and CDR2 is SVGAGI (reference sequence). CDR3 length equals 13 residues. V lost 7 bases and J 8 bases, leaving 17 bases between the germline ends. The CDR3 protein is CASTKAGPGGYTF. DNA for the CDR3: TGTGCCAGCACGAAAGCAGGGCCTGGAGGCTACACCTTC.

This clone showed up just once. The V call is TRBV5-1, the J call TRBJ2-1, with TRBD2 matching over 8 bases. V lost 0 bases, J lost 5 bases, and 7 bases stayed unmatched. This CDR3 spans 16 amino acids. Germline loops: CDR1 SGHRS, CDR2 YFSETQ. CDR3 sequence (DNA): TGCGCCAGCAGCTTGGCCCCAGCGGGGGCCAACAATGAGCAGTTCTTC. As protein: CASSLAPAGANNEQFF.

The chain links TRBV19 to TRBJ2-3; TRBD2 is a possible D gene (5 bases). Germline-derived CDR1 and CDR2 are LNHDA and SQIVND (reference sequence). With 6 bases removed from V and 3 bases from J, the gap between germline ends came to 10 bases. This CDR3 is 13 amino acids long. The CDR3 loop reads CASSTGITDTQYF. As DNA, the CDR3 is TGTGCCAGTAGCACGGGAATAACAGATACGCAGTATTTT.

This sequence joins TRBV7-8 and TRBJ2-1; 8 bases line up with TRBD2. J gave up 1 base and V 5 bases, and 7 bases lay outside the gene matches. The V gene's germline CDR1 is SGHVS and CDR2 FQNEAQ. This CDR3 contains 16 residues. The CDR3: CASSRAGGGSYNEQFF. DNA of the CDR3: TGTGCCAGCAGCCGTGCGGGCGGGGGGTCCTACAATGAGCAGTTCTTC.

The chain recombines TRBV15 with TRBJ2-1, with TRBD1 matching over 8 bases. The trim removed 0 bases at V and 6 bases at J, leaving 7 bases unmatched. This CDR3 is built from 16 residues. CDR1 and CDR2 from the germline V gene are LNHNV and YYDKDF (reference sequence). The DNA for the CDR3 is TGTGCCACCAGCAGAGAACCAGGGGGCGCGAGCAATGAGCAGTTCTTC. Translation: CATSREPGGASNEQFF. Full variable domain (missing parts from reference TRBV15 and TRBJ2-1): DAMVIQNPRYQVTQFGKPVTLSCSQTLNHNVMYWYQQKSSQAPKLLFHYYDKDFNNEADTPDNFQSRRPNTSFCFLDIRSPGLGDTAMYLCATSREPGGASNEQFFGPGTRLTVL.

This chain links TRBV5-1 with TRBJ2-7; TRBD2 might be the D (7 bases). Per the germline V gene, CDR1 is SGHRS and CDR2 is YFSETQ. The CDR3 has 16 residues. Trimming stripped 0 bases from V and 7 bases from J, with 20 bases between. The CDR3 loop is CASSLEGGPRGGEQYF. CDR3 nucleotide sequence: TGCGCCAGCAGCTTGGAAGGGGGACCCCGGGGAGGGGAGCAGTACTTC.

The chain combines TRBV21-1 with TRBJ2-1; the table's TRBD2 call for D was not verified on the DNA. TRBV21-1 is given as a pseudogene. This CDR3 has 13 residues. The CDR3 protein is CASSSSSYNEQFF. The CDR3 DNA is TGTGCCAGCAGCTCGAGCTCCTACAATGAGCAGTTCTTC.

This chain links TRBV6-2 or TRBV6-3 with TRBJ2-3; 9 nucleotides line up with TRBD2. Losses at the gene ends were 2 bases for V and 2 bases for J; bases not matched to a gene: 8. CDR3 length: 17 residues. Germline CDR1 MNHEY, CDR2 SVGEGT. The CDR3 protein is CASSYPPQRGVTDTQYF. As DNA, the CDR3 is TGTGCCAGCAGTTACCCCCCCCAGCGGGGGGTCACAGATACGCAGTATTTT.

The V gene is TRBV6-6, the J gene TRBJ1-1; the match to TRBD1 covers 8 bases. The CDR3 runs 17 residues. J was trimmed by 4 bases and V by 5 bases; bases with no gene match: 15. Looked up from germline, CDR1 is MNHNY and CDR2 is SVGAGI (reference sequence). CDR3 region: CASSPPHLTGAATEAFF. CDR3 DNA: TGTGCCAGCAGTCCCCCCCATTTGACAGGGGCGGCCACTGAAGCTTTCTTT.

The chain employs TRBV7-2 and TRBJ1-4; D is possibly TRBD1 (6 bases). The V end lost 5 bases, the J end lost 7 bases, and 17 bases lay between the germline ends. Germline values: CDR1 SGHTA, CDR2 FQGNSA. The CDR3 extends over 15 amino acids. CDR3 DNA sequence: TGTGCCAGCAGCCCCCCTAGGGGGTTAGGTGAAAAACTGTTTTTT. Protein product: CASSPPRGLGEKLFF.